Sequencing of this T cell receptor (beta chain) was carried out in a study of blood T cell repertoires in COVID-19. About the study: The origin of the acute and convalescent COVID-19 samples was the United States, Italy and Spain. Sample material is recorded as cDNA or gDNA derived from T cells, B-cell-depleted T cells, or PBMCs.

Authors' analysis steps: Amplified reference gene primers provided the basis for estimating nucleated cell counts. This table comes from immunoSEQ multiplex PCR, and its TCRdb copy is limited to in-frame clones, with some not included. That table is the source of V, J and clone size, and D and trimming were worked out from the DNA. The table has some 66,000 clones, less than 85% seen once; the top ten hold 5% to 7.5%. The CDR3 runs 19 residues. With V trimmed by 5 bases and J by 6 bases, 15 bases remained unmatched. Germline CDR1 and CDR2: SGHAT and FQNNGV. The rearrangement links TRBV11-2 to TRBJ2-2; 13 bases map to TRBD2. Sequencing was carried out using peripheral blood. This receptor was taken from a man in his sixties with acute or convalescent COVID-19. The CDR3 spells CASSASPSLAGGRAGELFF. In DNA, the CDR3 is TGTGCCAGCAGCGCGTCGCCGTCACTAGCGGGGGGGCGCGCCGGGGAGCTGTTTTTT.